This T cell receptor (beta chain) was sequenced in a study of T cells in Graves' hyperthyroidism and ophthalmopathy. Between the trimmed V and J ends, which lost 1 base and 4 bases, there was a span of 8 bases. The germline V gene has CDR1 LGHNA and CDR2 YNFKEQ. The length of the CDR3 is 14 residues. Amplified TCR beta CDR3 regions came from RNA transcripts. First-round RT-PCR targeting the TCR CDR3 was performed with the HTBI primer set. A single record per CDR3 protein comes from TCRdb applying MiXCR to the multiplex PCR reads. The sample shows nearly 600,000 distinct CDR3 sequences, approximately 13% of them seen only once. This clonotype has only a few counts.

Sequences were obtained from blood. The clonotype comes from a woman aged 30 to 39 with Graves' hyperthyroidism that later progressed to Graves' ophthalmopathy. V gene TRBV4-2 combines with J gene TRBJ1-3, with D uncertain. Here the CDR3 DNA reads TGTGCCAGCAGCCAAGCATCGTGGGGAAACACCATATATTTT. Translation gives CASSQASWGNTIYF.